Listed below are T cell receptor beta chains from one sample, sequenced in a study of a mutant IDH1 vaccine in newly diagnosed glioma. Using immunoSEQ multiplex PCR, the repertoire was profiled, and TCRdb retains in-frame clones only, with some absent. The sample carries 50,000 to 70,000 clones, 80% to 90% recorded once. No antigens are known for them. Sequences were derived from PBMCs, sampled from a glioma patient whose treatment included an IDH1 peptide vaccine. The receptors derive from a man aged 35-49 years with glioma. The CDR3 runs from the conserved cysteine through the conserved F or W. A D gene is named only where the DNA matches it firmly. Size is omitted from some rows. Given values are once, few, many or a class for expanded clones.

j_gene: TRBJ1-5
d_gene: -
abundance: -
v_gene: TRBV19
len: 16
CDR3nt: TGTGCCAGTAGAGTTGACAGGATTTATAGCAATCAGCCCCAGCATTTT
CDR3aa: CASRVDRIYSNQPQHF

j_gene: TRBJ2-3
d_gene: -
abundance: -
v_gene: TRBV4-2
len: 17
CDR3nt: TGTGCCAGCAGCCAAGAAGGGGCGTCGGGATCCACAGATACGCAGTATTTT
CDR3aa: CASSQEGASGSTDTQYF

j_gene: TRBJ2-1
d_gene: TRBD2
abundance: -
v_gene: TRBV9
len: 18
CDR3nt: TGTGCCAGCAGCGCGACTAGCGGGAGGGCCGGGGTCTACAATGAGCAGTTCTTC
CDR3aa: CASSATSGRAGVYNEQFF

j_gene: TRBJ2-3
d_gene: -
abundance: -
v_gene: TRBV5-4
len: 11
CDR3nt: TGTGCCAGCTCAAACCCAGCTACGCAGTATTTT
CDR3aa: CASSNPATQYF

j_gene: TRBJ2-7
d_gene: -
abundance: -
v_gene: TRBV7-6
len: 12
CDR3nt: TGTGCCAGCAGCCCCGCTTCCTACGAGCAGTACTTC
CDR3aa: CASSPASYEQYF

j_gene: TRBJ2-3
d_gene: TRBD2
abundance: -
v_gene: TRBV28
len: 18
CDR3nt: TGTGCCAGCAGTTTCCCCATAGCGGGAGGGCCGGGGACAGATACGCAGTATTTT
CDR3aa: CASSFPIAGGPGTDTQYF

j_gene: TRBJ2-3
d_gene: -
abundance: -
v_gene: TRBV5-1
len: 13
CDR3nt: TGCGCCAGCAGCTTGGTTGGCACAGATACGCAGTATTTT
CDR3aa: CASSLVGTDTQYF

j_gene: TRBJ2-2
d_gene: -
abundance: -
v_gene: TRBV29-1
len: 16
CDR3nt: TGCAGCGTTGAGAGACAGGACAGAGGGGGAACCGGGGAGCTGTTTTTT
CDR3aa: CSVERQDRGGTGELFF

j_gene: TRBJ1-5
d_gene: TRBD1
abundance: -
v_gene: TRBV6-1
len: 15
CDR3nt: TGTGCCAGCAGTGGCATCTCGGGACAGTATCAGCCCCAGCATTTT
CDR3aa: CASSGISGQYQPQHF

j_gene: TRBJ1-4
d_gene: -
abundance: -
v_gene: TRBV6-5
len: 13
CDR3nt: TGTGCCAGCAGGGGACGGAAGGGGGAAAAACTGTTTTTT
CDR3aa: CASRGRKGEKLFF

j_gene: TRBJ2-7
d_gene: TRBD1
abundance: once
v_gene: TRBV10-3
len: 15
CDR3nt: TGTGCCATCAGTGAGTCGGGACAGGGGGCTTACGAGCAGTACTTC
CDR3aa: CAISESGQGAYEQYF

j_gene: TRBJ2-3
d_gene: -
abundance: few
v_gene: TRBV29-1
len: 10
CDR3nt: TGCAGCGTTGACACAGATACGCAGTATTTT
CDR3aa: CSVDTDTQYF

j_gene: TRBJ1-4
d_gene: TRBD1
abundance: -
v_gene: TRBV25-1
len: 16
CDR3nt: TGTGCCAGCAGAGAAGACAGGGGGGGAACTAATGAAAAACTGTTTTTT
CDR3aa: CASREDRGGTNEKLFF

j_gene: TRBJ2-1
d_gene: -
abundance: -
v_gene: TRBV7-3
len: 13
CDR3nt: TGTGCCAGCAGCTTCTTACCAGGGAATGAGCGGTTCTTC
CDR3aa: CASSFLPGNERFF

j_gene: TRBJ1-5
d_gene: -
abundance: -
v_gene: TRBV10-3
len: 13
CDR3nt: TGTGCCATCGCAGGGGAGGGGAATCAGCCCCAGCATTTT
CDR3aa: CAIAGEGNQPQHF

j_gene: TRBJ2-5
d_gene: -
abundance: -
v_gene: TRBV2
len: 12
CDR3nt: TGTGCCAGCAGTGAGGGTTTTGCGACCCAGTACTTC
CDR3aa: CASSEGFATQYF

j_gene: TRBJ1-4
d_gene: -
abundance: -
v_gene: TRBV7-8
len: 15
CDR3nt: TGTGCCAGCAGCCCGCGACAGAGAACTAATGAAAAACTGTTTTTT
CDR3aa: CASSPRQRTNEKLFF

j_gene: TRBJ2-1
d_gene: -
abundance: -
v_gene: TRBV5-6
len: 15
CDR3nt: TGTGCCAGCAGCTTGGTGCAGCGCCCCTACAATGAGCAGTTCTTC
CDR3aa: CASSLVQRPYNEQFF

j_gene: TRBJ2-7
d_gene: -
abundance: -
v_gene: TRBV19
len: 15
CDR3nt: TGTGCCAGTAGTATTCGGATTACCAGCTCCTACGAGCAGTACTTC
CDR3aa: CASSIRITSSYEQYF

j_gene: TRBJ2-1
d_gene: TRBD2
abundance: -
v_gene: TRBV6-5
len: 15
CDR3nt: TGTGCCAGCAGCAAAAGCGGGAGTTCTTACAATGAGCAGTTCTTC
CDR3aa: CASSKSGSSYNEQFF

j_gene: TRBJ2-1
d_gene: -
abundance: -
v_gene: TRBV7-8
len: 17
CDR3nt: TGTGCCAGCAGCCCCCGGGCAGGCGGCTGGGAAGGGAATGAGCAGTTCTTC
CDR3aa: CASSPRAGGWEGNEQFF

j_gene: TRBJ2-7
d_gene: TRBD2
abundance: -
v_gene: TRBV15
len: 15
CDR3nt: TGTGCCACCAGCAGAGTCCGCGGGGGGAACTACGAGCAGTACTTC
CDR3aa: CATSRVRGGNYEQYF

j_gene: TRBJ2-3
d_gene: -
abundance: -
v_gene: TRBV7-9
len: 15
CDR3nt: TGTGCCAGCAGCTTTGGCAGGGGATTAAGAGATACGCAGTATTTT
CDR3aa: CASSFGRGLRDTQYF

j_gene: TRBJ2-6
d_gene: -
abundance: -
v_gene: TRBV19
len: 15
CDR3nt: TGTGCCAGTAGTAGGCAGAGCTCTGGGGCCAACGTCCTGACTTTC
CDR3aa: CASSRQSSGANVLTF

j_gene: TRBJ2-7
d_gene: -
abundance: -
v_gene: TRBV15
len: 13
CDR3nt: TGTGCCACCAGCAGAGAAACGGCCTACGAGCAGTACTTC
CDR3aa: CATSRETAYEQYF

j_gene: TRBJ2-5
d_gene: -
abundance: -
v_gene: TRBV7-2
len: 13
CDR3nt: TGTGCCAGCAGCTTAGGGACAAGAGAGACCCAGTACTTC
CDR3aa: CASSLGTRETQYF

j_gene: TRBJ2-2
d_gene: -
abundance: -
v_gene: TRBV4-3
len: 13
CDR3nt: TGCGCCAGCAGCCTCGAGGTGGGCGGGGAGCTGTTTTTT
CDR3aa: CASSLEVGGELFF

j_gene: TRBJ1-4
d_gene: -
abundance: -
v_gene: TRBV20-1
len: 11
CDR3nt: TGCAGCGGCGGGGAGAATGAAAAACTGTTTTTT
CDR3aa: CSGGENEKLFF

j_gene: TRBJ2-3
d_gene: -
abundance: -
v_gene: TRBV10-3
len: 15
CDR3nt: TGTGCCATCAGTGAGTCGGCTAGCGATACAGATACGCAGTATTTT
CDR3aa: CAISESASDTDTQYF

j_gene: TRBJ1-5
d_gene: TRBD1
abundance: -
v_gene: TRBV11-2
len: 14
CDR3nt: TGTGCCAGCAGCACCAGACAGGGGGCTCAGCCCCAGCATTTT
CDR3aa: CASSTRQGAQPQHF

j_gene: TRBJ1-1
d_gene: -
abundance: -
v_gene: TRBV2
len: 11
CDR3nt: TGTGCCAGCAGTGGCAACTATGAAGCTTTCTTT
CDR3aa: CASSGNYEAFF

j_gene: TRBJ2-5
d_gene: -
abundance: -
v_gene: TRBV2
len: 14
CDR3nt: TGTGCCAGCAGCAATGCAAGGACACAAGAGACCCAGTACTTC
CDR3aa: CASSNARTQETQYF

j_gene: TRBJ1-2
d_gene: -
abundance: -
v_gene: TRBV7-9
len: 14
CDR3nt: TGTGCCAGCAGCTTAGTAGGGGCGCCCTATGGCTACACCTTC
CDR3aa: CASSLVGAPYGYTF

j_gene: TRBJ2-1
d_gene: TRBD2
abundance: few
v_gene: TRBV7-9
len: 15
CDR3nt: TGTGCCAGCAGCTTAGGGGCTAGCGGGTACAGTGAGCAGTTCTTC
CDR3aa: CASSLGASGYSEQFF

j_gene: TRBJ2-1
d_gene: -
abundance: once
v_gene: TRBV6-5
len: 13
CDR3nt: TGTGCCAGCAGTTACAGGGTTGGGGATGAGCAGTTCTTC
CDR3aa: CASSYRVGDEQFF

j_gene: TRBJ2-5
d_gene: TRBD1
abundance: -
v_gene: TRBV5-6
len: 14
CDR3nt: TGTGCCAGCAGCTCCACAGGGGAGTGGGAGACCCAGTACTTC
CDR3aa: CASSSTGEWETQYF